These 3 T cell receptor beta chains came from one sample sequenced in a study of response to subunit inactivated influenza vaccine. TCRdb called the RT-PCR reads again in MiXCR, with one record for every CDR3 protein. The data hold fewer than 400,000 distinct CDR3 sequences, with 21% observed a single time. The source material was PBMCs from blood, sampled roughly 20 months after vaccination. The receptor set was obtained from a man between 50 and 70 years old who received an inactivated influenza vaccine.

The chain employs TRBV5-1 and TRBJ1-4; possible D gene TRBD1, 5 bases. Germline assignment: CDR1 SGHRS and CDR2 YFSETQ. The V end lost 0 bases, the J end lost 7 bases, and 7 bases lay between the germline ends. The CDR3 runs to 13 residues. CDR3 amino acids: CASSLGRGEKLFF. The DNA of the CDR3 is TGCGCCAGCAGCTTGGGGAGGGGTGAAAAACTGTTTTTT.

The chain joins TRBV12-3 or TRBV12-4 to TRBJ1-6; the match to TRBD1 covers 9 bases. There are 14 residues in the CDR3. V lost 5 bases and J lost 12; bases outside the gene matches: 8. The DNA for the CDR3 is TGTGCCAGCAGTCCTACAGGGGGCAGGTTACCCCTCCACTTT. Amino acid sequence: CASSPTGGRLPLHF.

This clonotype was seen a few times. At one end the junction does not follow the germline gene, possibly because of a read error. The chain couples TRBV7-2 to TRBJ1-2; D not certain. Germline values: CDR1 SGHTA, CDR2 FQGNSA. The CDR3 has 14 amino acids. The CDR3 spells CASRETAANYGYTF. The DNA for the CDR3 is TGTGCCAGCAGGGAGACGGCGGCTAATTATGGCTACACCTTC.